Each of the 27 T cell receptor beta chains below was sequenced from the same sample in a study of OX40 agonist ivuxolimab in advanced cancers. Sequencing used immunoSEQ multiplex PCR; TCRdb keeps in-frame clones, though not all of them. The sample carries roughly 93,000 clones, 84% recorded once. The sequencing here drew on CD4+ or CD8+ T cells sorted from blood, taken in a trial of the OX40 agonist ivuxolimab. The receptors stem from an adult with an advanced solid tumor such as melanoma, head and neck, liver or kidney cancer.

The chain combines TRBV5-1 with TRBJ1-5, with D possibly being TRBD1 (5 bases). The V and J ends lost 5 bases and 0 bases respectively, with 12 bases between them. This CDR3 has 15 residues. Germline loops: CDR1 SGHRS, CDR2 YFSETQ. In DNA, the CDR3 is TGCGCCAGCAGGTGGGGGACGGATAGCAATCAGCCCCAGCATTTT. Its translation: CASRWGTDSNQPQHF.

This clone appeared a few times. This chain uses TRBV5-1 with TRBJ1-2; D is ambiguous. V lost 0 bases and J 4 bases, leaving 13 bases between the germline ends. Germline CDR1 and CDR2: SGHRS and YFSETQ. The CDR3 covers 15 residues. CDR3 sequence reads: CASSLALAELYGYTF. The DNA of the CDR3 is TGCGCCAGCAGCTTGGCCTTGGCAGAACTCTATGGCTACACCTTC.

This chain uses TRBV6-1 with TRBJ1-1; no reliable D call. V lost 1 base to trimming and J lost 3 bases, with 6 bases between them. The CDR3 contains 13 residues. CDR1 and CDR2 (germline): MNHNS, SASEGT. CDR3 loop: CASSEGRDTEAFF. DNA of the CDR3: TGTGCCAGCAGTGAAGGGCGGGACACTGAAGCTTTCTTT.

The chain uses TRBV9 and TRBJ1-4, with unresolved D. V dropped 0 bases and J dropped 7 bases, with 13 bases sitting between them. The CDR3 totals 15 residues. Germline values: CDR1 SGDLS, CDR2 YYNGEE. This chain's CDR3 is CASSVERGNGEKLFF. CDR3 nucleotide sequence: TGTGCCAGCAGCGTAGAGAGAGGTAATGGTGAAAAACTGTTTTTT.

The V and J genes are TRBV5-1 and TRBJ2-7; D is ambiguous. This CDR3 spans 14 amino acids. Germline assignment: CDR1 SGHRS and CDR2 YFSETQ. V gave up 4 bases and J gave up 4 bases, with 15 bases separating them. The CDR3 DNA follows: TGCGCCAGCAGCAGGACCTCCTCAACTTACGAGCAGTACTTC. Translated, it gives CASSRTSSTYEQYF.

V usage is TRBV6-5 and J usage is TRBJ1-4, with D possibly TRBD1 on 6 matching bases. The V gene's germline CDR1 is MNHEY and CDR2 SVGAGI. CDR3 length: 14 amino acids. Trimming took off 5 bases at V and 2 bases at J, with 9 bases between the two ends. The CDR3 loop reads CASSPTGTNEKLFF. DNA for the CDR3: TGTGCCAGCAGTCCGACAGGCACTAATGAAAAACTGTTTTTT.

V is TRBV5-4 and J is TRBJ2-1; TRBD2 matches 8 bases. Germline assignment: CDR1 SGHNT and CDR2 YYREEE (reference sequence). The CDR3 is 15 amino acids. Trimming removed 2 bases from V and 1 base from J; junction bases left unmatched: 2. CDR3 bases: TGTGCCAGCAGCTTAACTAGCGGTTCCTACAATGAGCAGTTCTTC. Translated, it gives CASSLTSGSYNEQFF.

This chain uses TRBV6-1 with TRBJ2-1; no clear D gene. Trimming pared 8 bases from V and 6 bases from J, leaving 20 bases between. The CDR3 runs to 15 residues. The germline gives CDR1 MNHNS, CDR2 SASEGT. As DNA, the CDR3 is TGTGCCAGCCTCGAAGGACCCCCTAGAGGCAATGAGCAGTTCTTC. Its translation is CASLEGPPRGNEQFF.

This sequence joins TRBV5-4 and TRBJ1-2; possibly TRBD1 for D (5 bases). V shed 0 bases and J shed 2 bases, with 11 bases lying between them. Looked up from germline, CDR1 is SGHNT and CDR2 is YYREEE (reference sequence). The CDR3 is 15 amino acids. CDR3 DNA sequence: TGTGCCAGCAGCTTGGGAGGGACGGGGAACTATGGCTACACCTTC. It translates to CASSLGGTGNYGYTF. Full variable domain (remainder filled in from reference TRBV5-4 and TRBJ1-2): ETGVTQSPTHLIKTRGQQVTLRCSSQSGHNTVSWYQQALGQGPQFIFQYYREEENGRGNFPPRFSGLQFPNYSSELNVNALELDDSALYLCASSLGGTGNYGYTFGSGTRLTVV.

The V and J genes are TRBV19 and TRBJ2-3; the match to TRBD1 covers 12 bases. The V and J ends lost 4 bases and 4 bases, in that order; junction bases with no gene match: 9. The CDR3 contains 17 residues. Germline CDR1 LNHDA, CDR2 SQIVND (reference sequence). The CDR3 loop reads CASSKGDRGRWADTQYF. DNA of the CDR3: TGTGCCAGTAGTAAGGGGGACAGGGGGCGCTGGGCAGATACGCAGTATTTT.

There are a few counts of this clone. V and J are TRBV5-6 and TRBJ2-7, with 9 positions matching TRBD2. The V gene's germline CDR1 is SGHDT and CDR2 YYEEEE. Trimming took 1 base from V and 4 from J; bases not matched to a gene: 9. The CDR3 sequence is 16 residues long. CDR3 protein: CASSLSGLAWGYEQYF. The CDR3 DNA sequence: TGTGCCAGCAGCTTGTCTGGACTAGCGTGGGGTTACGAGCAGTACTTC.

This clone was seen only once. V is TRBV2 and J is TRBJ2-1; D not certain. The V and J ends lost 6 bases and 9 bases respectively, with 9 bases between them. CDR1 is SNHLY and CDR2 is FYNNEI in the germline V gene. The CDR3 consists of 11 residues. The CDR3 sequence: CASRDLGEQFF. The CDR3 DNA sequence: TGTGCCAGCAGGGACCTCGGTGAGCAGTTCTTC.

This chain joins TRBV14 and TRBJ1-2; no clear D. V lost 0 bases, J lost 4 bases, and 18 bases lay in between. Germline V gives CDR1 SGHDN, CDR2 FVKESK. The length of the CDR3 is 17 residues. The CDR3 sequence: CASSQEDLLGGLYGYTF. CDR3 coding DNA: TGTGCCAGCAGCCAAGAGGACCTTCTGGGAGGGCTCTATGGCTACACCTTC.

The chain links TRBV7-2 to TRBJ1-1; a weak D match, TRBD1 (5 bases). CDR1 and CDR2 (germline): SGHTA, FQGNSA. The CDR3 sequence is 13 residues long. V gave up 3 bases and J gave up 1 base, with 6 bases separating them. The CDR3, as DNA: TGTGCCAGCAGCTTGCAGGGGAACACTGAAGCTTTCTTT. Translated: CASSLQGNTEAFF. Variable domain in full (rest from reference TRBV7-2 and TRBJ1-1): GAGVSQSPSNKVTEKGKDVELRCDPISGHTALYWYRQSLGQGLEFLIYFQGNSAPDKSGLPSDRFSAERTGGSVSTLTIQRTQQEDSAVYLCASSLQGNTEAFFGQGTRLTVV.

A note on this clone: Mismatch with germline at one junction end may stem from a read error. The chain couples TRBV4-1 to TRBJ1-1; 7 bases map to TRBD1. Germline lookup yields CDR1 MGHRA and CDR2 YSYEKL. The CDR3 loop spans 15 amino acids. The CDR3 region is CASRQGDRLNTEAFF. DNA for the CDR3: TGCGCCAGCAGGCAAGGGGACAGATTGAACACTGAAGCTTTCTTT.

The chain recombines TRBV7-3 with TRBJ2-2; D assignment may be TRBD1 or TRBD2 (6 bases each). V was shortened by 4 bases and J by 6 bases, with 15 bases between the two germline ends. The CDR3 covers 15 residues. Germline V gene sequence: CDR1 SGHTA, CDR2 FQGTGA. The CDR3 spells CASSSTTGAPGELFF. The CDR3, as DNA: TGTGCCAGCAGCTCAACGACGGGGGCACCCGGGGAGCTGTTTTTT.

This chain joins TRBV19 and TRBJ2-2, with D possibly matching TRBD2 (5 bases). Trimming removed 5 bases at V and 7 bases at J, with 17 bases between. CDR1 and CDR2 (germline): LNHDA, SQIVND (reference sequence). This CDR3 comprises 15 residues. This chain's CDR3 is CASSPGPLVIGELFF. CDR3 in DNA: TGTGCCAGTAGTCCCGGGCCACTAGTAATCGGGGAGCTGTTTTTT.

This clone was recorded only once. This chain joins TRBV5-1 and TRBJ2-3; 7 bases line up with TRBD1. The CDR3 sequence is 15 residues long. Per the germline V gene, CDR1 is SGHRS and CDR2 is YFSETQ. After removal of 4 bases from V and 0 bases from J, the junction contained 5 bases not matched to a gene. CDR3 amino acids: CASSLGQMSTDTQYF. The CDR3 region has the DNA TGCGCCAGCAGCCTGGGACAGATGAGCACAGATACGCAGTATTTT. Drawing the rest from reference TRBV5-1 and TRBJ2-3, the complete variable domain is KAGVTQTPRYLIKTRGQQVTLSCSPISGHRSVSWYQQTPGQGLQFLFEYFSETQRNKGNFPGRFSGRQFSNSRSEMNVSTLELGDSALYLCASSLGQMSTDTQYFGPGTRLTVL.

This clone has only a few counts. The chain carries TRBV11-2 and TRBJ2-3; 7 bases map to TRBD2. CDR3 length: 14 residues. J was trimmed by 7 bases and V by 1 base; bases with no gene match: 5. Germline V lookup: CDR1 SGHAT, CDR2 FQNNGV. The CDR3 protein is CASSLGVGRNTQYF. The DNA for the CDR3 is TGTGCCAGCAGCTTAGGGGTCGGGAGGAATACGCAGTATTTT.

The rearrangement links TRBV4-1 to TRBJ2-2, with D hard to call. The CDR3 totals 14 residues. Germline values: CDR1 MGHRA, CDR2 YSYEKL. V shed 0 bases and J shed 3 bases, with 5 bases lying between them. The CDR3 DNA reads TGCGCCAGCAGCCAAGAAAGGGACACCGGGGAGCTGTTTTTT. It specifies CASSQERDTGELFF.

The V and J genes are TRBV5-4 and TRBJ2-7; D not resolved. From germline, CDR1 is SGHNT and CDR2 YYREEE (reference sequence). Trimming shortened V by 4 bases and J by 2 bases, and 13 bases separated the two germline ends. This CDR3 region has 14 residues. CDR3 nucleotides: TGTGCCAGCAGCCTCAAGGGTCGCCCCTACGAGCAGTACTTC. Protein: CASSLKGRPYEQYF. Full variable domain (missing parts from reference TRBV5-4 and TRBJ2-7): ETGVTQSPTHLIKTRGQQVTLRCSSQSGHNTVSWYQQALGQGPQFIFQYYREEENGRGNFPPRFSGLQFPNYSSELNVNALELDDSALYLCASSLKGRPYEQYFGPGTRLTVT.

The chain has TRBV5-1 and TRBJ2-3; 11 bases align to TRBD2. The CDR3 runs 19 residues. The germline gives CDR1 SGHRS, CDR2 YFSETQ. The V gene end was trimmed by 0 bases and the J gene end by 2 bases; junction bases not matched to a gene: 11. The CDR3 nucleotides are TGCGCCAGCAGCTTGGTCGCTAGCGGGAGGCCCTTCACCACAGATACGCAGTATTTT. Protein: CASSLVASGRPFTTDTQYF.

V gene TRBV7-2 combines with J gene TRBJ1-3; 7 positions match TRBD1. This CDR3 has 16 residues. The V gene end was trimmed by 3 bases and the J gene end by 0 bases; junction bases not matched to a gene: 5. The germline gives CDR1 SGHTA, CDR2 FQGNSA. CDR3 bases: TGTGCCAGCAGCTTGGACAGGTTGAGCTCTGGAAACACCATATATTTT. Encoded protein: CASSLDRLSSGNTIYF.

The J gene is TRBJ1-1, the V gene TRBV5-1; 9 bases match TRBD1. Trimming removed 4 bases from V and 2 bases from J; junction bases left unmatched: 6. CDR3 length: 15 residues. Germline CDR1 reads SGHRS; CDR2 reads YFSETQ. This CDR3 is CASSPTGGRNTEAFF. The DNA for the CDR3 is TGCGCCAGCAGCCCCACAGGGGGCCGCAACACTGAAGCTTTCTTT.

This chain connects TRBV27 to TRBJ2-3, with a tentative D call TRBD2 (6 bases). V gave up 5 bases and J gave up 0 bases, with 18 bases separating them. CDR1 MNHEY and CDR2 SMNVEV come from the germline V gene (reference sequence). CDR3 length equals 17 residues. The CDR3 DNA reads TGTGCCAGCAGTCCAACGGGACTTAGTCGTAGCACAGATACGCAGTATTTT. This codes for CASSPTGLSRSTDTQYF.

The chain employs TRBV2 and TRBJ1-1, with a tentative D call TRBD1 (5 bases). The CDR3 is made up of 17 amino acids. Trimming removed 7 bases from V and 0 bases from J, with 21 bases in between. Looked up from germline, CDR1 is SNHLY and CDR2 is FYNNEI. CDR3 residues: CASIVGQGIPMNTEAFF. Written as DNA, the CDR3 is TGTGCCAGCATCGTTGGTCAGGGTATACCCATGAACACTGAAGCTTTCTTT.

The rearrangement joins TRBV30 to TRBJ2-7; 9 nucleotides line up with TRBD1. J was trimmed by 5 bases and V by 8 bases; bases with no gene match: 7. CDR1 and CDR2 from the germline V gene are GTSNPN and SVGIG (reference sequence). There are 12 residues in the CDR3. The CDR3 sequence is CAVVQGAHEQYF. The CDR3 nucleotides read TGTGCCGTCGTACAGGGGGCCCACGAGCAGTACTTC.